Listed below are T cell receptor beta chains from one sample, sequenced in a study of immune cell composition in non-small cell lung cancer. TCRdb keeps only in-frame clones here, not all; method: immunoSEQ multiplex PCR. Of roughly 2,600 clones listed, approximately 70% are singletons. The sample was non-adjacent lung tissue. Receptors were obtained from a human donor with non-small cell lung cancer. CDR3s include the opening cysteine and the closing phenylalanine or tryptophan. The D gene is left open where the match is weak.

CDR3,length,D,J,V
CASSPSGRISDTQYF,15,TRBD2,TRBJ2-3,TRBV7-8
CASSFGTGAQYEQYF,15,TRBD1,TRBJ2-7,TRBV28
CASSGSRSSYNEQFF,15,-,TRBJ2-1,TRBV5-1
CSVLRDRGEKLFF,13,TRBD1,TRBJ1-4,TRBV29-1
CASSRGQGAYEQYF,14,TRBD1,TRBJ2-7,TRBV7-8
CASSPFEGLALSYEQYF,17,-,TRBJ2-7,TRBV28
CATGTRAPSSYNEQFF,16,TRBD2,TRBJ2-1,TRBV28
CASSEYIAGASEQFF,15,TRBD2,TRBJ2-1,TRBV25-1
CASSPGSTNEKLFF,14,-,TRBJ1-4,TRBV6-5
CASSSFGETQYF,12,-,TRBJ2-5,TRBV7-6
CASSLELRFEAFF,13,-,TRBJ1-1,TRBV28